This T cell receptor (beta chain) derives from a study of T cell responses to AZD1222 COVID-19 vaccine. Sequencing was performed with immunoSEQ multiplex PCR; in TCRdb, only in-frame clones are kept and a portion is missing. Of over 120,000 clones in the sample, around nine tenths were seen once. This TCR derives from an adult in good health. Sequencing was performed on peripheral blood, taken on day 0 of AZD1222 vaccination.

CDR3 loop: CASSDTGHEKLFF. The CDR3 DNA sequence: TGTGCCAGCAGTGATACCGGGCATGAAAAACTGTTTTTT. The gene calls are TRBV25-1 and TRBJ1-4; the D is unclear. V was cut by 3 bases and J by 6 bases, with 8 bases left in between. The CDR3 is 13 residues long. Germline loops: CDR1 MGHDK, CDR2 SYGVNS.